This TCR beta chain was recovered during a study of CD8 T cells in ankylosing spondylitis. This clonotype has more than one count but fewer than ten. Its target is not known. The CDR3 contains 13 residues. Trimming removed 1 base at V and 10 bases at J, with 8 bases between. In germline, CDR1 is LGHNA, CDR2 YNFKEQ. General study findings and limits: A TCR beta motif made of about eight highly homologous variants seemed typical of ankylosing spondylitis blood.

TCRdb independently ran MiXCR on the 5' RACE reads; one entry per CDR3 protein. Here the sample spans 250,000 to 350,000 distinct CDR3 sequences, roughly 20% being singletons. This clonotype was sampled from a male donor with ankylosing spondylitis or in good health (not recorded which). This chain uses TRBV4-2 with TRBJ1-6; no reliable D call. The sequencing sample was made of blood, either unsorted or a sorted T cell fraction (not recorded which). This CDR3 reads CASSQGLGSPLHF. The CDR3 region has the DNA TGTGCCAGCAGCCAAGGCCTGGGATCACCCCTCCACTTT.